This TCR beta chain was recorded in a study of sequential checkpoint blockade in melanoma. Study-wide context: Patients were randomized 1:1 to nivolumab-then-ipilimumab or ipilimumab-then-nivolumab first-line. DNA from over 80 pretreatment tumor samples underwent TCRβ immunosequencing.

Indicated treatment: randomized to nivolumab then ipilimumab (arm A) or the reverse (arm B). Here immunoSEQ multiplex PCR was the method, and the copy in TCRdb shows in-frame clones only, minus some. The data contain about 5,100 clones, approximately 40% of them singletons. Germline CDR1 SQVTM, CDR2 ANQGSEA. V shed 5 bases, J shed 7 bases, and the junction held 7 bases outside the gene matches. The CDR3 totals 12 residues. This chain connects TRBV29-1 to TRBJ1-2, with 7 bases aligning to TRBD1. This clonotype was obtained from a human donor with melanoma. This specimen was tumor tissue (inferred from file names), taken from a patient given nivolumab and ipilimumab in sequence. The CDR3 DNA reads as TGCAGCGTTCGCAGGACAGGATTTGGCTACACCTTC. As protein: CSVRRTGFGYTF.